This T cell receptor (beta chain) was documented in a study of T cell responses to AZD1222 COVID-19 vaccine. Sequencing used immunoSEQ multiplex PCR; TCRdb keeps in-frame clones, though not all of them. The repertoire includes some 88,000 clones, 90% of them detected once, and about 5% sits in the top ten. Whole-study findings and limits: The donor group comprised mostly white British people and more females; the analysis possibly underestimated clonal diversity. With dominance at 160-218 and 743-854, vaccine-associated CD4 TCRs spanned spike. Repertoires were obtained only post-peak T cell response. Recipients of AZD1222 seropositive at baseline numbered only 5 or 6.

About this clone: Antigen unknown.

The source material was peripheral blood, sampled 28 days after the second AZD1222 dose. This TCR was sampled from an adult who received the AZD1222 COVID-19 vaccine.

The CDR3 loop reads CASSLNDNQPQHF. The CDR3 DNA is TGTGCCAGCAGCTTAAACGATAATCAGCCCCAGCATTTT. The chain couples TRBV7-2 to TRBJ1-5, with D unclear. Germline CDR1 SGHTA, CDR2 FQGNSA. Deletions cut 2 bases from V and 4 bases from J, with 6 bases between. The CDR3 is 13 residues long.